This TCR beta chain was sequenced in a study of T cell responses to AZD1222 COVID-19 vaccine. The trim removed 0 bases at V and 9 bases at J, leaving 13 bases unmatched. Looked up from germline, CDR1 is LGHNA and CDR2 is YSLEER. The CDR3 extends over 17 amino acids. Only in-frame clones appear in the TCRdb table, and some are missing; sequencing was by immunoSEQ multiplex PCR. This sample yields tens of thousands of clones, of which about 91% are seen a single time; roughly 8% belongs to the top ten. The chain joins TRBV4-3 to TRBJ2-1; TRBD1 matches 8 bases. This specimen was peripheral blood, taken 28 days after the second AZD1222 dose. The sequence was collected from an adult who received the AZD1222 COVID-19 vaccine. The CDR3 nucleotides read TGCGCCAGCAGCCAAGATCAGGAGGACAGGGTTTTTGGTGAGCAGTTCTTC. This encodes CASSQDQEDRVFGEQFF.